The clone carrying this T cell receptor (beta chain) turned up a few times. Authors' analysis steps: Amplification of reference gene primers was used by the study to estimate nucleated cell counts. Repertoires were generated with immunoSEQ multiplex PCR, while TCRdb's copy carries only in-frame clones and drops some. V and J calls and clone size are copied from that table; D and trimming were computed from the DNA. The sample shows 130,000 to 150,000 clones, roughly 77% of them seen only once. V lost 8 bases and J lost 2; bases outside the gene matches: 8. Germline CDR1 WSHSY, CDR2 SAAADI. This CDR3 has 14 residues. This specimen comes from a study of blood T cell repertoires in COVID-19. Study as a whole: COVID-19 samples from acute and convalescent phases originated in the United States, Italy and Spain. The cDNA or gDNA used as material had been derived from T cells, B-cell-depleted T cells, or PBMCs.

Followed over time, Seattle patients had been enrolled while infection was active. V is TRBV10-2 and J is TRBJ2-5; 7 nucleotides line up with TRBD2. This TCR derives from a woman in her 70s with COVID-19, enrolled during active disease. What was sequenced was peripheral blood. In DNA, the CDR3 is TGCGCCAGCGGGAACGAGCGGGGACAAGAGACCCAGTACTTC. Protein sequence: CASGNERGQETQYF.